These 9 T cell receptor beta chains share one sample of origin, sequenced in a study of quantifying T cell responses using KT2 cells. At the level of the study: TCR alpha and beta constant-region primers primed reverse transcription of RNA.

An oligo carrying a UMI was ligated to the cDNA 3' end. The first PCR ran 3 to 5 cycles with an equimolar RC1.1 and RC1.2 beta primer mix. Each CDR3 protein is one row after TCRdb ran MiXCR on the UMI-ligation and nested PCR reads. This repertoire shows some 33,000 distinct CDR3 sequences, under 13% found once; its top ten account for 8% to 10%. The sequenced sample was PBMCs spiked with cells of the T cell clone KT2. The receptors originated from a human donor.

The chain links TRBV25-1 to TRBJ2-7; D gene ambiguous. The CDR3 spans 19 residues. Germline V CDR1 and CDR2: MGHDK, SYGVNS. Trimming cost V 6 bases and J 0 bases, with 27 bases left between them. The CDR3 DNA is TGTGCCAGCAGATCTAAAATTAGCAGAGGTTCCCGATTCTCCTACGAGCAGTACTTC. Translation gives CASRSKISRGSRFSYEQYF.

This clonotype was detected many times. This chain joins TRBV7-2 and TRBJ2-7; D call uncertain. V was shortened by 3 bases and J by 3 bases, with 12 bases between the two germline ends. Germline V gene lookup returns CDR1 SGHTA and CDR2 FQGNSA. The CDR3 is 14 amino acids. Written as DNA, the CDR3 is TGTGCCAGCAGCTTCGCGCACACTTACTACGAGCAGTACTTC. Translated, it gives CASSFAHTYYEQYF.

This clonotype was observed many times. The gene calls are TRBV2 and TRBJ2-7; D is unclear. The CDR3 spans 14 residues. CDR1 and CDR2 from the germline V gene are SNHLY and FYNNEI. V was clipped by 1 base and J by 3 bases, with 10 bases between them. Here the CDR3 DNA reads TGTGCCAGCAGTGAAGAAGGACCGCTCTACGAGCAGTACTTC. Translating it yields CASSEEGPLYEQYF.

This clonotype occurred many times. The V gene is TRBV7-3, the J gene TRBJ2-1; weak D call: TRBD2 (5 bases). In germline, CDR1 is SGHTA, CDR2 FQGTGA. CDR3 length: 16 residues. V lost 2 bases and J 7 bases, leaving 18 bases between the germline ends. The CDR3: CASSLSPRGGSNEQFF. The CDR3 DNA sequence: TGTGCCAGCAGCTTATCCCCCCGAGGCGGGTCGAATGAGCAGTTCTTC.

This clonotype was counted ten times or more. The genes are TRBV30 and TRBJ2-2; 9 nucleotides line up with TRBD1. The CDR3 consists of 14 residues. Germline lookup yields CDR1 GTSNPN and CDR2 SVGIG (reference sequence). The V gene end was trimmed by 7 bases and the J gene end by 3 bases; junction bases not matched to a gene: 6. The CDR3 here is CALGQGGDTGELFF. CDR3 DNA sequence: TGTGCCTTGGGACAGGGAGGGGACACCGGGGAGCTGTTTTTT. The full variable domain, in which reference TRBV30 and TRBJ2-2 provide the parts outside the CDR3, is SQTIHQWPATLVQPVGSPLSLECTVEGTSNPNLYWYRQAAGRGLQLLFYSVGIGQISSEVPQNLSASRPQDRQFILSSKKLLLSDSGFYLCALGQGGDTGELFFGEGSRLTVL.

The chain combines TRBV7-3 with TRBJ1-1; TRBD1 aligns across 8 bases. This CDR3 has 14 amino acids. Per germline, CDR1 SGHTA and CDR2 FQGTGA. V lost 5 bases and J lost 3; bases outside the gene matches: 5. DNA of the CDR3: TGTGCCAGCAGCCTAGGACAGGGCGACACTGAAGCTTTCTTT. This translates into CASSLGQGDTEAFF.

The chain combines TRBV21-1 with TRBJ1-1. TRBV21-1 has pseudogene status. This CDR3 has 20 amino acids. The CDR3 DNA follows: TGTGCCAGCAGCAAAGGGGAGGCAGGGTGGAGGGGAAGAGTGGACACTGAAGCTTTCTTT. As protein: CASSKGEAGWRGRVDTEAFF.

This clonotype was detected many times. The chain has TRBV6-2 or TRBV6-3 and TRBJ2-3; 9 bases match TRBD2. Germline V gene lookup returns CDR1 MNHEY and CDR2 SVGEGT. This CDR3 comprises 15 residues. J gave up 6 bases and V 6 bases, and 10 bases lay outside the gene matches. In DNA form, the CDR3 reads TGTGCCAGCAGGGAACTAAGCGGGAGGCGGGATACGCAGTATTTT. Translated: CASRELSGRRDTQYF.

The CDR3 loop reads CASSFNGATLKETQYF. CDR3 in DNA: TGTGCCAGCAGTTTTAATGGGGCGACCTTAAAAGAGACCCAGTACTTC. The V call is TRBV28, the J call TRBJ2-5, with a possible D match to TRBD1 (5 bases). In germline, CDR1 is MDHEN, CDR2 SYDVKM. V was clipped by 3 bases and J by 3 bases, with 17 bases between them. CDR3 length: 16 residues.